The 19 T cell receptor beta chains reported below all come from one sample, sequenced in a study of blood T cell repertoires in COVID-19 (dated by TCRdb to about 2020). Receptor amplification or capture employed the immunoSEQ multiplex PCR assay. TCRdb's version of the immuneACCESS table is confined to in-frame rearrangements and falls short of the full clone set. An unresolved V gene accounts for under half of the shortfall where checked; the remainder is of unknown origin. In all, the sample holds 360,000 or so clones, and around nine tenths of those were seen once. The ten largest clones take up over 1% of the sample. Sequenced input: PBMCs or T cells enriched from blood (not recorded which). These receptors all come from a woman aged 25 to 39 who had been exposed to COVID-19.

The CDR3 here is CASSLASENEQYF. Written as DNA, the CDR3 is TGTGCCAGCAGCTTAGCTTCCGAGAACGAGCAGTACTTC. The chain combines TRBV7-3 with TRBJ2-7; D is unresolved. Deletions cut 2 bases from V and 5 bases from J, with 10 bases between. Germline values: CDR1 SGHTA, CDR2 FQGTGA. The CDR3 extends over 13 amino acids.

This chain connects TRBV13 to TRBJ2-7, with D possibly matching TRBD1 (5 bases). Trimming pared 4 bases from V and 3 bases from J, leaving 16 bases between. From germline, CDR1 is PRHDT and CDR2 FYEKMQ (reference sequence). The CDR3 length is 15 residues. CDR3: CASSSQGHPGYEQYF. The CDR3 DNA follows: TGTGCCAGCAGCTCCCAGGGCCACCCGGGCTACGAGCAGTACTTC.

V and J are TRBV19 and TRBJ1-5; 12 bases agree with TRBD1. The trim removed 4 bases at V and 2 bases at J, leaving 9 bases unmatched. This CDR3 comprises 18 residues. Germline CDR1 LNHDA, CDR2 SQIVND (reference sequence). In nucleotides, the CDR3 is TGTGCCAGTAGTACGCCCCCCGGGACAGGGGGCGGCAATCAGCCCCAGCATTTT. Residues: CASSTPPGTGGGNQPQHF.

This clone has a single count. The chain recombines TRBV3-1 (or the pseudogene TRBV3-2) with TRBJ2-7; 8 bases are a match to TRBD2. Germline V gene lookup returns CDR1 LGHDT and CDR2 YNNKEL (reference sequence). The J segment lost 3 bases and the V segment lost 5 bases, leaving 6 bases of the junction unmatched. This CDR3 is built from 14 residues. The CDR3 sequence: CASSYGTSGYEQYF. CDR3 bases: TGTGCCAGCAGCTACGGGACTAGTGGCTACGAGCAGTACTTC.

The chain is built from TRBV2 and TRBJ2-2; the D gene is possibly TRBD1 (5 bases). The length of the CDR3 is 16 residues. V was shortened by 6 bases and J by 0 bases, with 14 bases between the two germline ends. Germline CDR1 is SNHLY and CDR2 is FYNNEI. CDR3 region: CASSRVGSANTGELFF. CDR3 sequence (DNA): TGTGCCAGCAGCAGGGTTGGGTCCGCGAACACCGGGGAGCTGTTTTTT.

This chain links TRBV5-6 with TRBJ1-1; 10 bases match TRBD1. The CDR3 covers 13 residues. Looked up from germline, CDR1 is SGHDT and CDR2 is YYEEEE. Trimming cost V 4 bases and J 6 bases; bases outside gene matches: 3. The CDR3 sequence is CASSPGTGAEAFF. In DNA, the CDR3 is TGTGCCAGCAGCCCCGGGACAGGGGCTGAAGCTTTCTTT.

The chain carries TRBV12-5 and TRBJ1-1, with 7 bases aligning to TRBD1. From germline, CDR1 is LGHNT and CDR2 FRNRAP. CDR3 size: 15 residues. V trimming: 6 bases; J trimming: 4 bases; junction bases outside the gene matches: 11. CDR3 in amino acids: CASGAQQGLGTEAFF. CDR3 bases: TGTGCTAGTGGAGCCCAACAGGGGTTGGGCACTGAAGCTTTCTTT.

V usage is TRBV7-9 and J usage is TRBJ1-4; TRBD1 is a possible D gene (5 bases). This CDR3 spans 15 amino acids. V lost 5 bases, J lost 8 bases, and 18 bases lay in between. CDR1 and CDR2 from the germline V gene are SEHNR and FQNEAQ (reference sequence). The CDR3 is CASSRTAGLGEKLFF. CDR3 nucleotide sequence: TGTGCCAGCAGCAGAACCGCAGGGTTAGGAGAAAAACTGTTTTTT.

CDR3 in amino acids: CSALTGLYEQYF. DNA of the CDR3: TGCAGCGCCTTGACAGGGCTCTACGAGCAGTACTTC. The V and J genes are TRBV29-1 and TRBJ2-7; 7 positions match TRBD1. This CDR3 spans 12 amino acids. Unmatched junction bases numbered 6, after V lost 7 bases and J lost 3 bases. CDR1 is SQVTM and CDR2 is ANQGSEA in the germline V gene.

The V gene is TRBV4-2, the J gene TRBJ2-3; 9 bases line up with TRBD2. Germline V lookup: CDR1 LGHNA, CDR2 YNFKEQ. V lost 0 bases and J lost 3; bases outside the gene matches: 7. The CDR3 is made up of 17 amino acids. CDR3: CASSQDPLAGLTDTQYF. CDR3 nucleotide sequence: TGTGCCAGCAGCCAAGATCCGCTAGCGGGACTTACAGATACGCAGTATTTT.

The J gene is TRBJ1-4, the V gene TRBV10-2; TRBD1 agrees at 9 bases. V lost 2 bases to trimming and J lost 7 bases; unmatched junction nucleotides: 8. In germline, CDR1 is WSHSY, CDR2 SAAADI. The CDR3 is made up of 16 amino acids. The CDR3, as DNA: TGCGCCAGCAGTGAGACATACAGGGGGCTTGGTGAAAAACTGTTTTTT. Protein product: CASSETYRGLGEKLFF.

The chain recombines TRBV11-1 with TRBJ1-5; D is unclear. Germline CDR1 and CDR2: SGHAT and FQDESV (reference sequence). With 3 bases removed from V and 4 bases from J, the gap between germline ends came to 7 bases. The CDR3 has 13 residues. CDR3 protein: CASSFTSNQPQHF. The CDR3 DNA reads TGTGCCAGCAGCTTCACTTCGAATCAGCCCCAGCATTTT.

This clone was seen only a few times. J is TRBJ2-2 and V is TRBV28; the D gene is possibly TRBD2 (7 bases). V was pared by 7 bases and J by 7 bases, with 19 bases between. Germline V gene sequence: CDR1 MDHEN, CDR2 SYDVKM. CDR3 length equals 15 residues. As DNA, the CDR3 is TGTGCCAGCAATTATATCGGGGGGCGAAGCGGGGAGCTGTTTTTT. Its protein product is CASNYIGGRSGELFF. The full variable domain, with the rest looked up from reference TRBV28 and TRBJ2-2, is DVKVTQSSRYLVKRTGEKVFLECVQDMDHENMFWYRQDPGLGLRLIYFSYDVKMKEKGDIPEGYSVSREKKERFSLILESASTNQTSMYLCASNYIGGRSGELFFGEGSRLTVL.

The chain is built from TRBV6-6 and TRBJ2-2; D unclear. Germline-derived CDR1 and CDR2 are MNHNY and SVGAGI (reference sequence). The CDR3 is made up of 14 amino acids. V was pared by 7 bases and J by 0 bases, with 9 bases between. The CDR3 region is CASTQSANTGELFF. The CDR3 DNA is TGTGCCAGCACCCAGTCCGCGAACACCGGGGAGCTGTTTTTT.

The V gene is TRBV30, the J gene TRBJ2-5, with TRBD2 matching over 8 bases. CDR3 size: 15 residues. V gave up 1 base and J gave up 5 bases; unmatched junction bases: 9. Germline CDR1 and CDR2: GTSNPN and SVGIG (reference sequence). CDR3 protein: CAWSAPRGGPETQYF. CDR3 nucleotides: TGTGCCTGGAGTGCCCCCCGGGGGGGGCCTGAGACCCAGTACTTC.

The chain recombines TRBV27 with TRBJ1-4, with TRBD1 as a possible D gene (6 bases). The V and J ends lost 3 bases and 3 bases respectively, with 11 bases between them. The germline V gene encodes CDR1 MNHEY and CDR2 SMNVEV (reference sequence). The CDR3 runs to 15 residues. Here the CDR3 DNA reads TGTGCCAGCAGTTTTCTGGGGGCGCCTAATGAAAAACTGTTTTTT. This codes for CASSFLGAPNEKLFF. The full variable domain, completed using reference TRBV27 and TRBJ1-4, is EAQVTQNPRYLITVTGKKLTVTCSQNMNHEYMSWYRQDPGLGLRQIYYSMNVEVTDKGDVPEGYKVSRKEKRNFPLILESPSPNQTSLYFCASSFLGAPNEKLFFGSGTQLSVL.

The DNA for the CDR3 is TGTGCCAGCAGCCATGACAGTACTTCTGGAAACACCATATATTTT. Translated, it gives CASSHDSTSGNTIYF. This chain links TRBV14 with TRBJ1-3; weak D call: TRBD1 (5 bases). Germline loops: CDR1 SGHDN, CDR2 FVKESK. The V gene lost 3 bases and the J gene lost 1 base, with 10 bases spanning the gap. The CDR3 is made up of 15 amino acids.

The J gene is TRBJ2-5, the V gene TRBV11-2; weak D call: TRBD1 (6 bases). From germline, CDR1 is SGHAT and CDR2 FQNNGV. There are 14 residues in the CDR3. V was shortened by 1 base and J by 1 base, with 7 bases between the two germline ends. The CDR3 nucleotides are TGTGCCAGCAGCTTAGTACAGGGCCAAGAGACCCAGTACTTC. Amino acids: CASSLVQGQETQYF. Full variable domain (outside the CDR3, taken from reference TRBV11-2 and TRBJ2-5): EAGVAQSPRYKIIEKRQSVAFWCNPISGHATLYWYQQILGQGPKLLIQFQNNGVVDDSQLPKDRFSAERLKGVDSTLKIQPAKLEDSAVYLCASSLVQGQETQYFGPGTRLLVL.

To note about this clone: Additional DNA sequences in this sample encode the identical CDR3. This CDR3 is CASSIGVGTEAFF. CDR3 in DNA: TGTGCCAGTAGTATAGGAGTCGGCACTGAAGCTTTCTTT. This chain links TRBV19 with TRBJ1-1; D uncertain. This CDR3 spans 13 amino acids. Deletions cut 1 base from V and 4 bases from J, with 7 bases between. Per the germline V gene, CDR1 is LNHDA and CDR2 is SQIVND (reference sequence).